The source of this TCR beta chain is a study of regulatory T cells in long-lasting Graves disease. This clonotype was picked up many times. Time point defined: newly diagnosed GD, antithyroid drugs for less than 3 months. PBMCs were the source of the RNA used for TCR sequencing. Combining iRepertoire HTBI primers with Arm-PCR of CDR3 regions, the authors built TCR beta libraries. TCRdb reanalysed the multiplex PCR reads using MiXCR and keeps one entry per CDR3 protein. The sample consists of fewer than 500,000 distinct CDR3 sequences, 16% of them appearing once. This sample was also put to use in a study of T cells in Graves' hyperthyroidism and ophthalmopathy.

Sequences were derived from peripheral blood mononuclear cells (PBMCs), sampled at new diagnosis, from a patient treated with antithyroid drugs. The source of this sequence is a man in his forties with Graves disease.

The CDR3 DNA reads TGTGCCACCAGTGATTTTACTAGCCCCACGGAGACCCAGTACTTC. This encodes CATSDFTSPTETQYF. V is TRBV24-1 and J is TRBJ2-5, with D possibly matching TRBD2 (6 bases). The V gene lost 1 base and the J gene lost 5 bases, with 13 bases spanning the gap. The germline gives CDR1 KGHDR, CDR2 SFDVKD. The CDR3 runs 15 residues.